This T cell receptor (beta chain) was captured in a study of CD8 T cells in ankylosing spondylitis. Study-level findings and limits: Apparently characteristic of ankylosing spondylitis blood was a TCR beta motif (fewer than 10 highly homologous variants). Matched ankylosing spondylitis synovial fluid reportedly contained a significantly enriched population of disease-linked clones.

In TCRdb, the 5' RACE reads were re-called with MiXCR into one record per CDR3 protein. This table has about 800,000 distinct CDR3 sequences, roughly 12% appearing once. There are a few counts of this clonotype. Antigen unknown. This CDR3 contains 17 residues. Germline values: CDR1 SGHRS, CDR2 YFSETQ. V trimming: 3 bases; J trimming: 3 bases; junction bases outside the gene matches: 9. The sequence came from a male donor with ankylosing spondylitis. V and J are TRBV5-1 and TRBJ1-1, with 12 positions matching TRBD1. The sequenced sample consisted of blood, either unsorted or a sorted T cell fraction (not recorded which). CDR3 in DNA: TGCGCCAGCAGCTCAGCCGGGACAGGGGGCTGGGACACTGAAGCTTTCTTT. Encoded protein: CASSSAGTGGWDTEAFF.